Below, 11 T cell receptor beta chains from the same sample are listed, as sequenced in a study of T cells in women clearing cervical HPV infection (dated by TCRdb to between 2018 and 2020). The library relied on the immunoSEQ multiplex PCR assay. TCRdb limited this immuneACCESS table to in-frame rearrangements with V and J called. A share of clones is missing; checked studies link under half to unresolved V genes, and the rest is unexplained. This sample's table contains roughly 50,000 clones. 35% of the sample lies in the top ten. Source material: blood buffy coat. All receptors come from a woman aged 18 to 75 with a cervical HPV16 infection that either progressed to CIN3+ or cleared (not recorded which).

Comments on this clone: Read sequence stops 3 residues before the CDR3 end, and the germline J gene provides the missing end. The chain is built from TRBV5-3 and TRBJ2-5; D is uncertain. TRBV5-3 is an ORF for which the function is uncertain. The CDR3 totals 13 residues. The ends were cut back, 0 bases at V and 5 bases at J, with 8 bases in the middle. The part of the CDR3 DNA that was read is TGTGCCAGAAGCTTGGATTTAGGGGAGACC. Amino acid sequence: CARSLDLGET. In full, the CDR3 reads CARSLDLGETQYF.

A note on this clone: One junction end disagrees with the germline gene, perhaps due to a read error. The read ends 3 residues shy of where the CDR3 ends; the end is completed using the germline J gene. The sample has other DNA sequences that encode this CDR3 too. This chain joins TRBV2 and TRBJ1-3; tentative D call: TRBD1 (5 bases). Germline values: CDR1 SNHLY, CDR2 FYNNEI. The CDR3 is 15 amino acids. The CDR3 is CASSEAGLSGNTIYF. The part of the CDR3 DNA that was read is TGTGCCAGCAGTGAAGCGGGGCTCTCTGGAAACACA. The full variable domain, with the rest looked up from reference TRBV2 and TRBJ1-3, is EPEVTQTPSHQVTQMGQEVILRCVPISNHLYFYWYRQILGQKVEFLVSFYNNEISEKSEIFDDQFSVERPDGSNFTLKIRSTKLEDSAMYFCASSEAGLSGNTIYFGEGSWLTVV.

To note about this clone: The CDR3 extends 3 residues past the end of the read, so its final part is completed from the germline J gene. This rearrangement joins TRBV5-1 to TRBJ1-4, with TRBD1 as a possible D gene (6 bases). Germline V gene data show CDR1 as SGHRS and CDR2 as YFSETQ. Trimming shortened V by 3 bases and J by 0 bases, and 9 bases separated the two germline ends. The CDR3 sequence is 15 residues long. The part of the CDR3 DNA that was read is TGCGCCAGCAGCTCAGCAGGGGCAACTAATGAAAAA. It specifies CASSSAGATNEK. The whole CDR3 region reads CASSSAGATNEKLFF. Supplemented by reference TRBV5-1 and TRBJ1-4, the full variable domain reads KAGVTQTPRYLIKTRGQQVTLSCSPISGHRSVSWYQQTPGQGLQFLFEYFSETQRNKGNFPGRFSGRQFSNSRSEMNVSTLELGDSALYLCASSSAGATNEKLFFGSGTQLSVL.

As to this clone: The read ends 3 residues before the CDR3 terminus; that terminus is restored from the germline J gene. The rearrangement links TRBV19 to TRBJ2-2; 9 bases match TRBD1. The CDR3 sequence is 15 residues long. Per the germline V gene, CDR1 is LNHDA and CDR2 is SQIVND (reference sequence). V was clipped by 6 bases and J by 3 bases; unmatched bases: 5. The sequenced CDR3 bases are TGTGCCAGTAGCCCCCGGGACAGGGACACCGGGGAG. Protein product: CASSPRDRDTGE. The entire CDR3 sequence reads CASSPRDRDTGELFF. Full variable domain (remainder filled in from reference TRBV19 and TRBJ2-2): DGGITQSPKYLFRKEGQNVTLSCEQNLNHDAMYWYRQDPGQGLRLIYYSQIVNDFQKGDIAEGYSVSREKKESFPLTVTSAQKNPTAFYLCASSPRDRDTGELFFGEGSRLTVL.

Note on this clone: The read ends 3 residues early relative to the CDR3; the germline J gene fills the gap. The V call is TRBV11-3, the J call TRBJ2-3; 8 bases agree with TRBD1. The germline V gene has CDR1 SGHNT and CDR2 YENEEA. V dropped 6 bases and J dropped 2; count of bases not matched to a gene: 4. The CDR3 is 14 residues long. The part of the CDR3 DNA that was read is TGTGCCAGCAGTCAGGGGGCCATCACAGATACG. This codes for CASSQGAITDT. The full CDR3 is CASSQGAITDTQYF.

As to this clone: The CDR3 end falls 3 residues outside the read, so it is completed with the germline J gene. This chain links TRBV5-5 with TRBJ2-2; no definite D call. Trimming cost V 7 bases and J 0 bases, with 7 bases left between them. Germline values: CDR1 SGHKS, CDR2 YYEKEE (reference sequence). The CDR3 has 13 residues. Partial CDR3 DNA: TGTGCCAGCCAACGGTCGAACACCGGGGAG. It translates to CASQRSNTGE. The whole CDR3 region reads CASQRSNTGELFF.

As concerns this clone: The missing CDR3 end, 3 residues past where the read stops, is filled in from the germline J gene. The chain employs TRBV19 and TRBJ2-7, with D tentatively TRBD2 (6 bases). The CDR3 is 13 residues long. Trimming removed 5 bases at V and 0 bases at J, with 8 bases between. Per the germline V gene, CDR1 is LNHDA and CDR2 is SQIVND (reference sequence). Incomplete CDR3 DNA: TGTGCCAGTAGTCAGGACTACTCCTACGAG. Translation: CASSQDYSYE. The whole CDR3 protein reads CASSQDYSYEQYF.

To note about this clone: Sequencing ends 3 residues short of the CDR3 end; the germline J gene provides the rest. V is TRBV5-4 and J is TRBJ2-4; perhaps TRBD1 as D (6 bases). Germline CDR1 SGHNT, CDR2 YYREEE (reference sequence). Between the trimmed V and J ends, which lost 4 bases and 0 bases, there was a span of 11 bases. The CDR3 totals 15 residues. The CDR3 reads CASSPGQLAKNIQYF. Incomplete CDR3 DNA: TGTGCCAGCAGCCCGGGACAATTAGCCAAAAACATT. Complete variable domain (other parts from reference TRBV5-4 and TRBJ2-4): ETGVTQSPTHLIKTRGQQVTLRCSSQSGHNTVSWYQQALGQGPQFIFQYYREEENGRGNFPPRFSGLQFPNYSSELNVNALELDDSALYLCASSPGQLAKNIQYFGAGTRLSVL.

The CDR3 loop reads CASSSGTIKETQYF. The CDR3 DNA, read in part, is TGTGCCAGCAGCTCCGGGACAATCAAAGAGACG. The chain has TRBV7-3 and TRBJ2-3; D is possibly TRBD1 (6 bases). The CDR3 is cut off 3 residues early in the read; its end comes from the germline J gene. CDR3 size: 14 residues. Germline V gene data show CDR1 as SGHTA and CDR2 as FQGTGA.

With regard to this clone: The sequence runs out 3 residues before the end of the CDR3; the remainder is reconstructed from the germline J gene. J is TRBJ2-1 and V is TRBV7-3, with 8 bases identical to TRBD2. Germline trimming cut 2 bases from V and 8 bases from J; bases unmatched to any gene: 11. Looked up from germline, CDR1 is SGHTA and CDR2 is FQGTGA. The length of the CDR3 is 16 residues. The CDR3 bases that were read are TGTGCCAGCAGCTTACTGGGACTAGGGGGGAAGGATGAG. It specifies CASSLLGLGGKDE. The entire CDR3 reads CASSLLGLGGKDEQFF.

As for this clone: The read is 3 residues too short to cover the CDR3 end, so that end is filled in from the germline J gene. The chain has TRBV19 and TRBJ1-2, with D uncertain. Germline assignment: CDR1 LNHDA and CDR2 SQIVND (reference sequence). This CDR3 region has 14 residues. The part of the CDR3 DNA that was read is TGTGCCAGTAGTAAATCCGGAAGCACAGATACC. As protein: CASSKSGSTDT. The CDR3 reads in full as CASSKSGSTDTYTF.